These 22 T cell receptor beta chains came from one sample sequenced in a study of T cells in Graves' hyperthyroidism and ophthalmopathy. From RNA transcripts, TCR beta CDR3 regions were amplified. Researchers ran a first-round RT-PCR on the TCR CDR3 using the HTBI primer set. TCRdb used MiXCR to reprocess the multiplex PCR reads, holding one entry per CDR3 protein. The table records about 99,000 distinct CDR3 sequences, over 45% of them present only once. Source material: blood. These receptor sequences come from a man aged 40-49 years with Graves' hyperthyroidism.

The sample holds many counts of this clonotype. The rearrangement uses TRBV5-1 and TRBJ2-2; 7 bases fit TRBD2. CDR3 length: 16 residues. The germline CDR1 and CDR2 sequences are SGHRS and YFSETQ. Trimming at V came to 2 bases and at J to 4 bases, leaving 8 bases not matched to a gene. In DNA, the CDR3 is TGCGCCAGCAGCTTCATCCCGACGGGAGGCACCGGGGAGCTGTTTTTT. Residues: CASSFIPTGGTGELFF. The full variable domain, in which reference TRBV5-1 and TRBJ2-2 provide the parts outside the CDR3, is KAGVTQTPRYLIKTRGQQVTLSCSPISGHRSVSWYQQTPGQGLQFLFEYFSETQRNKGNFPGRFSGRQFSNSRSEMNVSTLELGDSALYLCASSFIPTGGTGELFFGEGSRLTVL.

With respect to this clonotype: A much larger clonotype is one base distant, so this may be a read error. V gene TRBV4-1 combines with J gene TRBJ1-1; D is unresolved. CDR1 MGHRA and CDR2 YSYEKL come from the germline V gene. The CDR3 has 14 amino acids. The CDR3 is CAGSLDVGNTEAFF. The CDR3, as DNA: TGCGCCGGCAGCCTAGACGTGGGGAACACTGAAGCTTTCTTT.

This clonotype was counted ten times or more. J is TRBJ2-3 and V is TRBV25-1; perhaps TRBD1 as D (5 bases). V was trimmed by 5 bases and J by 1 base, leaving 7 bases between them. CDR1 is MGHDK, CDR2 SYGVNS, per germline. The CDR3 extends over 13 amino acids. DNA of the CDR3: TGTGCCAGCAGTAAACAGGGCACAGATACGCAGTATTTT. This encodes CASSKQGTDTQYF.

This clonotype was seen many times. V usage is TRBV28 and J usage is TRBJ1-2; 7 nucleotides align to TRBD1. The CDR3 has 13 residues. Germline V gives CDR1 MDHEN, CDR2 SYDVKM. The J segment lost 8 bases and the V segment lost 6 bases, leaving 9 bases of the junction unmatched. The CDR3 bases are TGTGCCAGCAGCCCTGACAGGGTAGGCGGCTACACCTTC. This codes for CASSPDRVGGYTF.

In its sample, this clonotype was seen many times. The rearrangement uses TRBV7-9 and TRBJ1-2; 7 bases line up with TRBD1. The CDR3 extends over 15 amino acids. Germline V gene data show CDR1 as SEHNR and CDR2 as FQNEAQ (reference sequence). With 5 bases clipped from V and 8 bases from J, the junction kept 14 bases outside the gene matches. The CDR3 loop is CASSLKGTAQGGYTF. DNA for the CDR3: TGTGCCAGCAGCCTCAAAGGGACAGCCCAGGGAGGCTACACCTTC.

Only one count was recorded for this clonotype. The chain uses TRBV7-9 and TRBJ1-5; 7 nucleotides align to TRBD1. Germline CDR1 reads SEHNR; CDR2 reads FQNEAQ (reference sequence). The CDR3 extends over 14 amino acids. Germline trimming cut 2 bases from V and 4 bases from J; bases unmatched to any gene: 2. The DNA of the CDR3 is TGTGCCAGCAGCTTATTGACAGGGAATCAGCCCCAGCATTTT. This gives the protein CASSLLTGNQPQHF.

J is TRBJ1-5 and V is TRBV19, with no clear D. CDR3 size: 14 residues. Germline V gene sequence: CDR1 LNHDA, CDR2 SQIVND (reference sequence). Trimming removed 9 bases at V and 1 base at J, with 13 bases between. This chain's CDR3 is CASSLRESNQPQHF. CDR3 in DNA: TGTGCCAGCAGTTTACGGGAGAGCAATCAGCCCCAGCATTTT.

In regard to this clonotype: At one end the junction does not follow the germline gene, possibly because of a read error. The chain joins TRBV4-1 to TRBJ1-5; D unclear. CDR3 size: 15 residues. Germline V gene lookup returns CDR1 MGHRA and CDR2 YSYEKL. The CDR3: CASSQGAPDNQPQHF. Here the CDR3 DNA reads TGTGCCAGCAGCCAAGGTGCGCCGGATAATCAGCCCCAGCATTTT.

Many counts were recorded for this clonotype. The V gene is TRBV20-1, the J gene TRBJ2-1; tentative D call: TRBD2 (5 bases). This CDR3 is 13 amino acids long. Trimming pared 3 bases from V and 5 bases from J, leaving 11 bases between. CDR1 is DFQATT and CDR2 is SNEGSKA in the germline V gene (reference sequence). For the CDR3, the DNA is TGCAGTGCTAGCAGCGGACGCCACAATGAGCAGTTCTTC. Translated: CSASSGRHNEQFF.

Worth noting for this clonotype: Since a much larger clone is just one base distant, this may be a read error. The chain is built from TRBV6-6 and TRBJ1-3; D might be TRBD1 (6 bases). V lost 6 bases to trimming and J lost 1 base, with 10 bases between them. Germline CDR1 and CDR2: MNHNY and SVGAGI (reference sequence). The CDR3 covers 14 residues. CDR3 sequence (DNA): TGTGCCAGCAGGAGACAGGATTCTGGAAACACCATATATTTT. Translation: CASRRQDSGNTIYF.

The rearrangement joins TRBV10-3 to TRBJ1-1, with D possibly TRBD1 on 6 matching bases. The CDR3 contains 17 residues. Trimming took off 7 bases at V and 0 bases at J, with 21 bases between the two ends. Germline V gene sequence: CDR1 ENHRY, CDR2 SYGVKD. The CDR3 DNA reads TGTGCCATCAAAGGGGGAGCCTACGAGCAGTTGAACACTGAAGCTTTCTTT. Residues: CAIKGGAYEQLNTEAFF.

On this clonotype: One base away lies a much larger clone, so this may be a sequencing read error. The chain joins TRBV12-3 or TRBV12-4 to TRBJ1-1; TRBD1 aligns across 7 bases. The trim removed 7 bases at V and 2 bases at J, leaving 7 bases unmatched. This CDR3 has 14 amino acids. The CDR3, as DNA: TGTGCCAGCAATACGACAGGGTTTAACACTGAAGCTTTCTTT. Its translation is CASNTTGFNTEAFF.

A word on this clonotype: The junction shows a germline mismatch at one end, possibly a read error. V and J are TRBV5-4 and TRBJ1-1; 8 bases fit TRBD1. This CDR3 contains 15 residues. CDR1 and CDR2 (germline): SGHNT, YYREEE (reference sequence). The CDR3 DNA sequence: TGTGTCAGCAGCTTGGCCCGACAGGGGAACACGGAAGCTTTCTTT. Protein product: CVSSLARQGNTEAFF.

V gene TRBV3-1 combines with J gene TRBJ1-2; 9 bases match TRBD1. With V trimmed by 7 bases and J by 7 bases, 7 bases remained unmatched. Germline CDR1 and CDR2: LGHDT and YNNKEL (reference sequence). The CDR3 has 13 residues. The CDR3 DNA reads TGTGCCAGCACCCGGGACAGGGATTGTGGCTACACCTTC. As protein: CASTRDRDCGYTF.

To note about this clonotype: This may come from a read error, since a much larger clone is one base off. The chain has TRBV5-6 and TRBJ2-5; 9 nucleotides match TRBD2. The CDR3 consists of 15 residues. Trimming removed 0 bases from V and 8 bases from J; junction bases left unmatched: 8. The V gene's germline CDR1 is SGHDT and CDR2 YYEEEE. The CDR3 spells CASSLGPAGGSTQYF. Here the CDR3 DNA reads TGTGCCAGCAGCTTGGGACCAGCGGGAGGTTCAACCCAGTACTTC.

A few counts support this clonotype. The chain couples TRBV4-1 to TRBJ1-5; D possibly corresponds to TRBD1 (6 bases). Trimming removed 4 bases at V and 3 bases at J, with 16 bases between. CDR3 length: 16 residues. CDR1 and CDR2 (germline): MGHRA, YSYEKL. CDR3 protein: CASSRGGASYNQPQHF. In nucleotides, the CDR3 is TGCGCCAGCAGCCGCGGGGGCGCGAGTTACAATCAGCCCCAGCATTTT.

This clonotype was detected many times. The chain carries TRBV6-5 and TRBJ1-1; 10 bases are shared with TRBD1. The CDR3 has 13 residues. CDR1 and CDR2 from the germline V gene are MNHEY and SVGAGI. V was clipped by 3 bases and J by 11 bases; unmatched bases: 6. The CDR3 bases are TGTGCCAGCAGTTATTCCAGGGACAGGGGCGCTTTCTTT. It encodes CASSYSRDRGAFF.

This clonotype was detected ten times or more. The CDR3: CASSRGDEQYF. DNA of the CDR3: TGTGCCAGCAGTCGGGGGGACGAGCAGTACTTC. V is TRBV28 and J is TRBJ2-7, with 7 positions matching TRBD2. This CDR3 region has 11 residues. From germline, CDR1 is MDHEN and CDR2 SYDVKM. The trim removed 5 bases at V and 5 bases at J, leaving 0 bases unmatched.

This clonotype showed up many times. The chain combines TRBV19 with TRBJ2-1; 13 bases match TRBD2. In germline, CDR1 is LNHDA, CDR2 SQIVND (reference sequence). The V and J ends lost 10 bases and 0 bases, in that order; junction bases with no gene match: 6. The CDR3 has 16 residues. In DNA form, the CDR3 reads TGTGCCACCAGCGGGACTAGCGGGAACTCCTACAATGAGCAGTTCTTC. Residues: CATSGTSGNSYNEQFF.

This clonotype has only one observation. A much larger clone differs by one base, so this may be a read error. V gene TRBV28 combines with J gene TRBJ1-5; no reliable D call. V was cut by 8 bases and J by 1 base, with 9 bases left in between. CDR3 size: 13 residues. CDR1 and CDR2 (germline): MDHEN, SYDVKM. DNA of the CDR3: TGTGCCAGCGGTTCCTTGAGCAATCAGCCCCAGCATTTT. Translating gives CASGSLSNQPQHF.

About this clonotype: It is likely a read error, because the conserved phenylalanine at the end of the CDR3 is missing. The DNA is left out, because the CDR3 cannot be placed on it with certainty; the CDR3 is given as TCRdb lists it. V is TRBV7-9 and J is TRBJ1-6. Per germline, CDR1 SEHNR and CDR2 FQNEAQ (reference sequence). The CDR3 totals 9 residues, both ends included. CDR3: CASSSTLLT.

The CDR3 bases are TGTGCCAGCATGGGGGACCAGCCCCAGCATTTT. It specifies CASMGDQPQHF. The rearrangement links TRBV2 to TRBJ1-5, with a weak D call TRBD1 (5 bases). Germline CDR1 reads SNHLY; CDR2 reads FYNNEI. V was shortened by 7 bases and J by 7 bases, with 8 bases between the two germline ends. The CDR3 consists of 11 residues.